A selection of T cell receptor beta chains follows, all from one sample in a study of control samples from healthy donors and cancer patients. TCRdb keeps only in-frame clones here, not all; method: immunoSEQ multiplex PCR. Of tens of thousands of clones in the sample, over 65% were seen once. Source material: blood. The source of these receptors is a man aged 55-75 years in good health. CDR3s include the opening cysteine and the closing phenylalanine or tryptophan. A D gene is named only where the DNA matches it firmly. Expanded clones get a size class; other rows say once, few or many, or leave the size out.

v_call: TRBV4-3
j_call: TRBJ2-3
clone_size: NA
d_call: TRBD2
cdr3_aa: CASSRNGLAGGGADTQYF
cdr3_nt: TGCGCCAGCAGCCGGAACGGACTAGCGGGGGGAGGGGCAGATACGCAGTATTTT

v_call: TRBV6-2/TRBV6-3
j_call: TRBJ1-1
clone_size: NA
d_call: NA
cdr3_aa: CASSYEVGRTEAFF
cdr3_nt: TGTGCCAGCAGTTACGAGGTCGGCCGTACTGAAGCTTTCTTT

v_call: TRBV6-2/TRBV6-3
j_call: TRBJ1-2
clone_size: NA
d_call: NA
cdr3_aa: CASSSGSNYGYTF
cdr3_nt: TGTGCCAGCAGTTCGGGGTCTAACTATGGCTACACCTTC

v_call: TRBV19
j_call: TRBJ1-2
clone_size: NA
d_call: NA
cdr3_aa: CASSIQGRDYGYTF
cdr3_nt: TGTGCCAGTAGTATACAGGGGAGGGACTATGGCTACACCTTC

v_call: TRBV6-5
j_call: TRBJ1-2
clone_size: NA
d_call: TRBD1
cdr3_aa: CASRPTGGSGYTF
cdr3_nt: TGTGCCAGCAGACCCACAGGGGGTAGTGGCTACACCTTC

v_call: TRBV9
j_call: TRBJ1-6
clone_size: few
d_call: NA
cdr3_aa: CASSATGNSPLHF
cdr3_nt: TGTGCCAGCAGCGCCACAGGAAATTCACCCCTCCACTTT

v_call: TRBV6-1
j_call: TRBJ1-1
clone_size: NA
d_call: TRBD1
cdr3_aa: CASSDPGGFSEAFF
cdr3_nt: TGTGCCAGCAGTGACCCAGGGGGCTTCTCTGAAGCTTTCTTT

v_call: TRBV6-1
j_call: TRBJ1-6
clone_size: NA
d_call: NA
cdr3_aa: CASSGIGLAYNSPLHF
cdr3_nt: TGTGCCAGCAGTGGGATTGGGCTAGCATATAATTCACCCCTCCACTTT

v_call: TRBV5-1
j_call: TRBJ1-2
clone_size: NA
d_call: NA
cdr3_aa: CASSLVGGEGGYTF
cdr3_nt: TGCGCCAGCAGCTTGGTCGGCGGGGAGGGTGGCTACACCTTC

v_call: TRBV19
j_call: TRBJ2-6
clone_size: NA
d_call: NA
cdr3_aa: CASSIAASGANVLTF
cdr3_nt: TGTGCCAGTTCGATAGCAGCTTCTGGGGCCAACGTCCTGACTTTC

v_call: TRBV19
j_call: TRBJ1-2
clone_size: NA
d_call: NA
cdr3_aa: CASSKNFVGTPVGYTF
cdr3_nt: TGTGCCAGTAGTAAGAACTTCGTAGGGACCCCTGTGGGCTACACCTTC

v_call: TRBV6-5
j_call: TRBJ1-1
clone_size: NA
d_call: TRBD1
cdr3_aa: CASSSIQGGNTEAFF
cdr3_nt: TGTGCCAGCAGTTCCATACAGGGGGGGAACACTGAAGCTTTCTTT

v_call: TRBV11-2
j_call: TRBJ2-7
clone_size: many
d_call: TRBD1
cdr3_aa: CASSLRWTGTEQYF
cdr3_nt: TGTGCCAGCAGCTTACGCTGGACAGGAACCGAGCAGTACTTC

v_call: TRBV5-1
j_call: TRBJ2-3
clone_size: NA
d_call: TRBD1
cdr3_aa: CASSSLGRGRDTQYF
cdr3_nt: TGCGCCAGCAGCTCTCTTGGCAGGGGGCGAGATACGCAGTATTTT

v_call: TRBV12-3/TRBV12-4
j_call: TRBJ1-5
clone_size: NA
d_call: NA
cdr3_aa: CASSFGPNQPQHF
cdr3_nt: TGTGCCAGCAGTTTTGGTCCGAATCAGCCCCAGCATTTT

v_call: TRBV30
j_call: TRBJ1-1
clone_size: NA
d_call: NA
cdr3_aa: CAWNYVANTEAFF
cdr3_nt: TGTGCCTGGAATTATGTAGCAAACACTGAAGCTTTCTTT

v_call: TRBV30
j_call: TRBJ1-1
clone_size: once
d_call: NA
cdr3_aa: CAWSDPWGRNTEAFF
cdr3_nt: TGTGCCTGGAGCGACCCCTGGGGGAGGAACACTGAAGCTTTCTTT

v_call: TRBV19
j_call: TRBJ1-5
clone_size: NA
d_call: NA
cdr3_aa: CASSRGGRYSNQPQHF
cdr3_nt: TGTGCCAGTAGCAGAGGGGGACGGTATAGCAATCAGCCCCAGCATTTT

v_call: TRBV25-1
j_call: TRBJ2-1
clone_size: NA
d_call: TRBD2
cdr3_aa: CASSERSSGGHNEQFF
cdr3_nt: TGTGCCAGCAGTGAAAGGAGTAGCGGGGGCCATAATGAGCAGTTCTTC

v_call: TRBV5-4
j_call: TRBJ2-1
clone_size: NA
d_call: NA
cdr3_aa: CASSLARGSNEQFF
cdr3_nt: TGTGCCAGCAGCTTGGCCCGGGGCTCAAATGAGCAGTTCTTC

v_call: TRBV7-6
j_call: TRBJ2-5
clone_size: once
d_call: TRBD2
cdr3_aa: CASSLYPTGGQETQYF
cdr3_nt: TGTGCCAGCAGCTTATACCCAACGGGAGGGCAAGAGACCCAGTACTTC

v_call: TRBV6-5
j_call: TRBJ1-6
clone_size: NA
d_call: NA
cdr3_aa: CASQEQGGYSPLHF
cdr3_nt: TGTGCCAGCCAAGAACAGGGAGGTTACTCACCCCTCCACTTT

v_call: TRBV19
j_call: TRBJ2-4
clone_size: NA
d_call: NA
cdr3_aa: CASREWNIQYF
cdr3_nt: TGTGCCAGTAGGGAGTGGAACATTCAGTACTTC

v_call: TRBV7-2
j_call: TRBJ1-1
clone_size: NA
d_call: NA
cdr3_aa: CASSLAPFQGNTEAFF
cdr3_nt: TGTGCCAGCAGCTTAGCCCCTTTCCAGGGCAACACTGAAGCTTTCTTT

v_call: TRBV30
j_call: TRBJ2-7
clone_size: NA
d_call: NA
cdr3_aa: CARSGTVSYEQYF
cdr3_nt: TGTGCCCGGAGTGGAACCGTCTCCTACGAGCAGTACTTC

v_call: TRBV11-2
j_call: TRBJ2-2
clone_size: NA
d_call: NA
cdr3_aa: CASSRSLQGTGELFF
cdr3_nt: TGTGCCAGCAGCCGCTCACTTCAAGGAACCGGGGAGCTGTTTTTT

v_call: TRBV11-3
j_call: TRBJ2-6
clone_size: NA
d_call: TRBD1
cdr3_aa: CASSPHWTGSSGANVLTF
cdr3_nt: TGTGCCAGCAGCCCCCACTGGACAGGCAGTTCTGGGGCCAACGTCCTGACTTTC

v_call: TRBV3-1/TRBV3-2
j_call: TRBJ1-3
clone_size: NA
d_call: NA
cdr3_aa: CASSPISLGRNTIYF
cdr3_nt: TGTGCCAGCAGCCCGATCAGTTTAGGAAGGAACACCATATATTTT

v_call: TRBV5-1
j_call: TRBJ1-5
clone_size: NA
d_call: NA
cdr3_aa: CASSLDINQPQHF
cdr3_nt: TGCGCCAGCAGCCTCGACATCAATCAGCCCCAGCATTTT

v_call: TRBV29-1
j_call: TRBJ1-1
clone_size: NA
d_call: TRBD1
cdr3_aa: CSVERTGGTEAFF
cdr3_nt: TGCAGCGTTGAGAGGACAGGGGGGACTGAAGCTTTCTTT

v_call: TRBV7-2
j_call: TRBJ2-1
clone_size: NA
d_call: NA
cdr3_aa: CASSLEGRYEQFF
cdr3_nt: TGTGCCAGCAGCTTAGAGGGGAGATATGAGCAGTTCTTC